A selection of T cell receptor beta chains follows, all from one sample in a study of cytomegalovirus exposure and HLA in healthy donors. Method: immunoSEQ multiplex PCR; TCRdb's copy keeps in-frame clones and lacks some. The sample records 170,000 or so clones, over 75% being singletons. The specimen sequenced was PBMCs. The origin of the receptors is a woman aged 50 to 65 in good health and CMV-seropositive. Each CDR3 is given with its conserved first and last residue. Each record gives: D gene, clone size, J gene, V gene, CDR3 length, CDR3 protein, CDR3 DNA. The D gene is left open where the match is weak. The listing skips clone size in some rows; elsewhere it reads once, few, many or a size class.

D gene: TRBD1; clone size: NA; J gene: TRBJ1-4; V gene: TRBV7-2; CDR3 length: 14; CDR3 protein: CASSGGQEGGKLFF; CDR3 DNA: TGTGCCAGCAGCGGGGGACAGGAGGGAGGGAAACTGTTTTTT
D gene: NA; clone size: NA; J gene: TRBJ1-3; V gene: TRBV18; CDR3 length: 16; CDR3 protein: CASSPAGPLSGNTIYF; CDR3 DNA: TGTGCCAGCTCACCGGCGGGGCCTCTCTCTGGAAACACCATATATTTT
D gene: NA; clone size: NA; J gene: TRBJ2-7; V gene: TRBV5-1; CDR3 length: 13; CDR3 protein: CASSLRGRDEQYF; CDR3 DNA: TGCGCCAGCAGCTTGAGGGGAAGGGACGAGCAGTACTTC
D gene: NA; clone size: NA; J gene: TRBJ2-7; V gene: TRBV5-4; CDR3 length: 15; CDR3 protein: CASSLVSRASYEQYF; CDR3 DNA: TGTGCCAGCAGCTTGGTGAGCCGAGCCTCCTACGAGCAGTACTTC
D gene: TRBD1; clone size: NA; J gene: TRBJ2-2; V gene: TRBV5-1; CDR3 length: 16; CDR3 protein: CASSLIGTGNTGELFF; CDR3 DNA: TGCGCCAGCAGCTTAATCGGGACAGGGAACACCGGGGAGCTGTTTTTT
D gene: TRBD1; clone size: NA; J gene: TRBJ1-4; V gene: TRBV28; CDR3 length: 14; CDR3 protein: CASSRQGFNEELFF; CDR3 DNA: TGTGCCAGCAGCCGACAGGGGTTTAATGAAGAACTGTTTTTT
D gene: NA; clone size: once; J gene: TRBJ1-1; V gene: TRBV18; CDR3 length: 13; CDR3 protein: CASSLQANTEAFF; CDR3 DNA: TGTGCCAGCTCACTACAGGCGAACACTGAAGCTTTCTTT
D gene: NA; clone size: NA; J gene: TRBJ1-1; V gene: TRBV19; CDR3 length: 14; CDR3 protein: CASSTVQQNTEAFF; CDR3 DNA: TGTGCCAGTAGTACCGTACAACAGAACACTGAAGCTTTCTTT
D gene: NA; clone size: NA; J gene: TRBJ1-2; V gene: TRBV7-9; CDR3 length: 12; CDR3 protein: CSSSLEPVGYTF; CDR3 DNA: TGTTCCAGCAGCTTAGAACCGGTTGGCTACACCTTC
D gene: NA; clone size: NA; J gene: TRBJ1-4; V gene: TRBV7-9; CDR3 length: 16; CDR3 protein: CSSSLAGLGRDEKLFF; CDR3 DNA: TGTTCCAGCAGCTTAGCAGGCCTCGGCAGGGATGAAAAACTGTTTTTT
D gene: NA; clone size: NA; J gene: TRBJ1-1; V gene: TRBV28; CDR3 length: 14; CDR3 protein: CASSRDGLGTEAFF; CDR3 DNA: TGTGCCAGCAGCCGGGATGGACTCGGAACTGAAGCTTTCTTT
D gene: NA; clone size: NA; J gene: TRBJ1-5; V gene: TRBV27; CDR3 length: 14; CDR3 protein: CASSFAGVDQPQHF; CDR3 DNA: TGTGCCAGCAGTTTTGCAGGGGTGGACCAGCCCCAGCATTTT
D gene: NA; clone size: NA; J gene: TRBJ2-3; V gene: TRBV6-5; CDR3 length: 16; CDR3 protein: CASSYRGRFGTDTQYF; CDR3 DNA: TGTGCCAGCAGTTACCGAGGCCGGTTCGGCACAGATACGCAGTATTTT
D gene: NA; clone size: few; J gene: TRBJ1-2; V gene: TRBV4-3; CDR3 length: 14; CDR3 protein: CASSQEQINYGYTF; CDR3 DNA: TGCGCCAGCAGCCAAGAACAGATTAACTATGGCTACACCTTC
D gene: TRBD1; clone size: NA; J gene: TRBJ2-2; V gene: TRBV18; CDR3 length: 16; CDR3 protein: CASSPPGQGATGELFF; CDR3 DNA: TGTGCCAGCTCACCGCCGGGACAGGGGGCCACCGGGGAGCTGTTTTTT
D gene: TRBD2; clone size: NA; J gene: TRBJ2-5; V gene: TRBV18; CDR3 length: 15; CDR3 protein: CASSPGLASQETQYF; CDR3 DNA: TGTGCCAGCTCACCGGGACTAGCGTCGCAAGAGACCCAGTACTTC
D gene: NA; clone size: NA; J gene: TRBJ1-5; V gene: TRBV4-3; CDR3 length: 17; CDR3 protein: CASSPNFSPIRYQPQHF; CDR3 DNA: TGCGCCAGCAGCCCGAACTTTTCCCCTATTCGCTATCAGCCCCAGCATTTT